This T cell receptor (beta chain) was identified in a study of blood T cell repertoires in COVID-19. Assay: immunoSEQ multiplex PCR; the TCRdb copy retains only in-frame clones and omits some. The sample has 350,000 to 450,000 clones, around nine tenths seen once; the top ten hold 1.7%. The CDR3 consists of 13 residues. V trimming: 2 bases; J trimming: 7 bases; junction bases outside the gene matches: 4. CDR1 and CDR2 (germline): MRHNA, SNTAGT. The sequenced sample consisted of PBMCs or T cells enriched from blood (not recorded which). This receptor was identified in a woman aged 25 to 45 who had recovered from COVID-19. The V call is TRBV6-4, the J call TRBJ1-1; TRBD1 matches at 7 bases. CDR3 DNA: TGTGCCAGCAGTGACCGGACAGGCGGTGAAGCTTTCTTT. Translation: CASSDRTGGEAFF.